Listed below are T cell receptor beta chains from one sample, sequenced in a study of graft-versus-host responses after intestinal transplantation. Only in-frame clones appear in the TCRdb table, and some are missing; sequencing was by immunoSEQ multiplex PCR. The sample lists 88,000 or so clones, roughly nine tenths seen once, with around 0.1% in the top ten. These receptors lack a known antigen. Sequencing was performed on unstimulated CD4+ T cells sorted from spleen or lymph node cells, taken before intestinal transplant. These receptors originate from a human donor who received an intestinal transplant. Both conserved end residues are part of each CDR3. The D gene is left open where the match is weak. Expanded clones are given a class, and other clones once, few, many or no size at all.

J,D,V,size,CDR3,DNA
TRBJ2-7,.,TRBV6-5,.,CASSSIIRGAGGEQYF,TGTGCCAGCAGTTCTATCATCCGGGGGGCCGGGGGCGAGCAGTACTTC
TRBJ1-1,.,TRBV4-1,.,CASSQAVGGNTEAFF,TGCGCCAGCAGCCAAGCGGTGGGGGGGAACACTGAAGCTTTCTTT
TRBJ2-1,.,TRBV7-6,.,CASSPERVHNEQFF,TGTGCCAGCAGCCCCGAGCGGGTCCACAATGAGCAGTTCTTC
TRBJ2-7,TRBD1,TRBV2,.,CASSRQGTYEQYF,TGTGCCAGCAGTCGACAGGGAACCTACGAGCAGTACTTC
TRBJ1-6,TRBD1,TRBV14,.,CASSLYPGQGNSPLHF,TGTGCCAGCAGCCTCTATCCGGGACAGGGAAATTCACCCCTCCACTTT
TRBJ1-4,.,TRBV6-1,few,CASSEALRGFREKLFF,TGTGCCAGCAGTGAAGCGCTTCGAGGGTTTCGGGAAAAACTGTTTTTT
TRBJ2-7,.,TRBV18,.,CASSLGQISYEQYF,TGTGCCAGCTCTTTGGGGCAGATCTCCTACGAGCAGTACTTC
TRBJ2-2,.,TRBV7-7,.,CASSPLGNTGELFF,TGTGCTAGCAGCCCCCTAGGGAACACCGGGGAGCTGTTTTTT
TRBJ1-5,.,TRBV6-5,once,CASSYRGSNQPQHF,TGTGCCAGCAGTTACAGGGGTAGCAATCAGCCCCAGCATTTT
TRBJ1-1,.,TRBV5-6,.,CASSFGNREAFF,TGTGCCAGCAGCTTTGGAAACAGGGAAGCTTTCTTT
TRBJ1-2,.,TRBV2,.,CASSDGQNYGYTF,TGTGCCAGCAGTGATGGACAAAACTATGGCTACACCTTC
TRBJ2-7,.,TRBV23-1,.,CASSQSHRDHEQYF,TGCGCCAGCAGTCAATCACACAGGGACCACGAGCAGTACTTC
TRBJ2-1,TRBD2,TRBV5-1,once,CASSWGLAGGYNEQFF,TGCGCCAGCAGCTGGGGTCTAGCGGGGGGGTACAATGAGCAGTTCTTC
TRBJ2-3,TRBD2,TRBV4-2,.,CASSQDLPPPSGVGNTDTQYF,TGTGCCAGCAGCCAAGATCTTCCCCCTCCTAGCGGGGTCGGTAACACAGATACGCAGTATTTT
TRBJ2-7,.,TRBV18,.,CASSPSVSPWEQYF,TGTGCCAGCTCACCATCGGTGAGCCCTTGGGAGCAGTACTTC
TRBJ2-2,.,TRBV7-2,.,CASSLARGAGELFF,TGTGCCAGCAGCTTAGCCAGGGGTGCCGGGGAGCTGTTTTTT
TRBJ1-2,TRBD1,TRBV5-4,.,CASSFGDRQLGYTF,TGTGCCAGCAGCTTTGGGGACAGACAACTTGGCTACACCTTC
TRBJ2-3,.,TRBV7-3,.,CASSPWLGTDTQYF,TGTGCCAGCAGTCCCTGGCTTGGCACAGATACGCAGTATTTT
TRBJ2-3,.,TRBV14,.,CASSQVGQGGDTQYF,TGTGCCAGCAGCCAAGTGGGTCAGGGGGGAGATACGCAGTATTTT
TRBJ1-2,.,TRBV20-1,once,CSARAGDGYTF,TGCAGTGCTAGAGCGGGGGATGGCTACACCTTC
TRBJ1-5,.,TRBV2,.,CASSDRSNQPQHF,TGTGCCAGCAGTGACCGTTCCAATCAGCCCCAGCATTTT
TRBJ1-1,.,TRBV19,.,CASSGGVGRMNTEAFF,TGTGCCAGTAGTGGAGGGGTGGGCAGGATGAACACTGAAGCTTTCTTT
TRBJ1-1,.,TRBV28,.,CASKPGDRGGEAFF,TGTGCCAGCAAGCCTGGGGATCGGGGGGGTGAAGCTTTCTTT
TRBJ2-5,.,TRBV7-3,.,CASSRSQGLGEETQYF,TGTGCCAGCAGCCGCTCGCAGGGTTTAGGGGAAGAGACCCAGTACTTC
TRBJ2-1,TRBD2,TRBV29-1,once,CSARLAVKNEQFF,TGCAGTGCCCGGCTAGCGGTCAAGAATGAGCAGTTCTTC
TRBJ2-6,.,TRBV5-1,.,CASTFGTGANVLTF,TGCGCCAGCACCTTCGGTACTGGGGCCAACGTCCTGACTTTC
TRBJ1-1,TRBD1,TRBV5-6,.,CASSLHHGQGNTEAFF,TGTGCCAGCAGCTTACACCACGGACAGGGTAACACTGAAGCTTTCTTT
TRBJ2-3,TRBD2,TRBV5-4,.,CASSLVLAGSTDTQYF,TGTGCCAGCAGCTTGGTGTTAGCGGGGTCCACAGATACGCAGTATTTT
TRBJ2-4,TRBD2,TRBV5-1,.,CASSPRGLETSGAQNIQYF,TGCGCCAGCAGCCCGAGGGGGCTCGAAACTAGCGGGGCTCAAAACATTCAGTACTTC
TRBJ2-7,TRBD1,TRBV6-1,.,CASSGPGTGPYEQYF,TGTGCCAGCAGTGGGCCCGGGACAGGGCCCTACGAGCAGTACTTC
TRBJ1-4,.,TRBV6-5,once,CASSYSRSSLNEKLFF,TGTGCCAGCAGTTACTCACGTAGCAGCCTAAATGAAAAACTGTTTTTT
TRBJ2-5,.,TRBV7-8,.,CASSAPGNQETQYF,TGTGCCAGCAGCGCACCGGGGAACCAAGAGACCCAGTACTTC
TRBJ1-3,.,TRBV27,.,CASSLRSSGNTIYF,TGTGCCAGCAGTTTAAGGAGTTCTGGAAACACCATATATTTT
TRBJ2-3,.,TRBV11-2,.,CASSWSPADTQYF,TGTGCCAGCAGCTGGTCACCAGCAGATACGCAGTATTTT
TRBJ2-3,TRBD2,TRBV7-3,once,CASSPSGGPRDTQYF,TGTGCCAGCAGTCCTAGCGGGGGCCCCCGGGATACGCAGTATTTT
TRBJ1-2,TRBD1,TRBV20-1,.,CSAGTGNGYTF,TGCAGTGCCGGGACAGGGAATGGCTACACCTTC
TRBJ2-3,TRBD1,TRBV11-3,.,CASSPGTGFTDTQYF,TGTGCCAGCAGCCCTGGGACAGGGTTTACAGATACGCAGTATTTT
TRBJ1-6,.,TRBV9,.,CASSVYPGRSPLHF,TGTGCCAGCAGCGTATACCCAGGGCGGTCACCCCTCCACTTT
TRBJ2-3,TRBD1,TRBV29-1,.,CSVRDRGRTDTQYF,TGCAGCGTCCGGGACAGGGGGCGGACAGATACGCAGTATTTT
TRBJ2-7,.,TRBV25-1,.,CASSAGLGSNEQYF,TGTGCCAGCAGTGCTGGCCTGGGCAGCAACGAGCAGTACTTC
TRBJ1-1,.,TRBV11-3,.,CASSPSWTVGAAEAFF,TGTGCCAGCAGCCCTTCCTGGACAGTCGGGGCGGCTGAAGCTTTCTTT
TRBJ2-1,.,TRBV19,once,CASSIMRSSSYNEQFF,TGTGCCAGTAGTATAATGCGCTCGAGCTCCTACAATGAGCAGTTCTTC
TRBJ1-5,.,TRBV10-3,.,CAISEGGSNQPQHF,TGTGCCATCAGTGAGGGGGGCAGCAATCAGCCCCAGCATTTT
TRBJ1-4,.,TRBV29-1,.,CSVSPPAGGEKLFF,TGCAGCGTTTCCCCCCCGGCGGGGGGGGAAAAACTGTTTTTT
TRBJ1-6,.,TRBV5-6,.,CASSPRGGESGNSPLHF,TGTGCCAGCAGCCCTCGTGGGGGGGAATCGGGTAATTCACCCCTCCACTTT
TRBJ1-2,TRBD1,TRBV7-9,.,CASSLPTGGGYTF,TGTGCCAGCAGCCTCCCGACAGGGGGTGGCTACACCTTC
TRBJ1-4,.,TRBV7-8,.,CASSLGGVRERGEKLFF,TGTGCCAGCAGCTTAGGAGGGGTCCGGGAGCGAGGTGAAAAACTGTTTTTT
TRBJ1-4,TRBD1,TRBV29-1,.,CSAKQGNEKLFF,TGCAGCGCCAAACAGGGGAATGAAAAACTGTTTTTT
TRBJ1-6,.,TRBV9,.,CASSVARVGTFGLALHF,TGTGCCAGCAGCGTAGCCCGGGTTGGGACATTTGGTTTGGCCCTCCACTTT